This paragraph covers one TCR beta chain sequence. Its antigen is unidentified. PCR primers comprised 60 Vbeta and 13 Jbeta primers. The repertoire was sequenced with immunoSEQ multiplex PCR; TCRdb's copy has only in-frame clones and lacks some. The sample includes 200,000 or so clones, less than 85% seen only once; the top ten take over 0.55%. The sample comes from a study of cytomegalovirus exposure and HLA in healthy donors. Study-wide points: Three chains linked to CMV were shown in vitro to be specific for CMV antigens. Some highly shared sequence variants likely arose as a pipeline artifact. Certain indistinguishable V segments, among them TRBV6-2 and TRBV6-3, were excluded.

The CDR3 is made up of 16 amino acids. CDR1 and CDR2 (germline): MNHEY, SMNVEV (reference sequence). This sequence joins TRBV27 and TRBJ2-5; 10 nucleotides align to TRBD1. The J call may be incorrect, as the DNA end agrees better with TRBJ2-7. The sample consisted of PBMCs. The receptor comes from a man younger than 35 in good health and CMV-seronegative. CDR3 sequence reads: CASSLRPGQGPHEQYF. The CDR3 DNA is TGTGCCAGCAGTTTACGGCCGGGACAGGGGCCCCACGAGCAGTACTTC.